The source of this TCR beta chain is a study of blood T cells in healthy people across ages. Then a second PCR, running roughly 7 to 11 cycles, was carried out with a sample-barcoded 5' primer and a J-beta primer mix. TCRdb reprocessed the 5' RACE reads via MiXCR and lists one record per CDR3 protein. This table holds approximately 900,000 distinct CDR3 sequences, under 35% found once. This clonotype was seen ten or more times. Its antigen is as yet unknown. Study results and limitations: The diversity estimates, figures obtained from one million T cells, were considered underestimates. Measured against age, TCR beta diversity per million T cells decreased in a roughly linear manner.

Germline CDR1 reads SGDLS; CDR2 reads YYNGEE. The CDR3 is 15 residues long. V was pared by 0 bases and J by 3 bases, with 12 bases between. This sample also belongs to another study, concerning T cells of mothers and their children.

The genes are TRBV9 and TRBJ2-5, with a possible D match to TRBD1 (5 bases). The source of this sequence is a woman aged 40-49 years in good health. Sequencing was carried out using blood. The CDR3 loop reads CASSVATGREETQYF. CDR3 bases: TGTGCCAGCAGCGTAGCTACCGGCAGGGAAGAGACCCAGTACTTC.